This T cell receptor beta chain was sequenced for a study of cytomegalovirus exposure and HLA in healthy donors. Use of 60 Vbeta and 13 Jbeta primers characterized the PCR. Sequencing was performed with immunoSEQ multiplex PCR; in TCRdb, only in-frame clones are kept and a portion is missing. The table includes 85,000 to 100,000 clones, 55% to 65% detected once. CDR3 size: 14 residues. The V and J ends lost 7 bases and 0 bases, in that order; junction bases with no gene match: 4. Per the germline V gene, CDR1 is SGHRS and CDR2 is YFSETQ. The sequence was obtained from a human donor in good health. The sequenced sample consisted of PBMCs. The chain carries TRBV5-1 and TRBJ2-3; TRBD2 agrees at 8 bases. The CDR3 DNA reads TGCGCCAGCCTCCGGGGGGGTAGCACAGATACGCAGTATTTT. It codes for CASLRGGSTDTQYF.